This passage covers 14 T cell receptor beta chains from one sample sequenced in a study of OX40 agonist ivuxolimab in advanced cancers. The table came from immunoSEQ multiplex PCR; TCRdb's copy has only in-frame clones and leaves some out. The sample includes tens of thousands of clones, about 86% of them seen just once. The starting material was CD4+ or CD8+ T cells sorted from blood, obtained in a trial of the OX40 agonist ivuxolimab. The receptors stem from an adult with an advanced solid tumor such as melanoma, head and neck, liver or kidney cancer.

This clone was detected only once. This chain links TRBV6-1 with TRBJ2-2, with D perhaps matching TRBD1 or TRBD2 (5 bases each). The germline gives CDR1 MNHNS, CDR2 SASEGT. The CDR3 spans 18 residues. The germline V and J ends were trimmed by 2 bases and 2 bases, with 18 bases remaining between them. CDR3 sequence: CASSEWLLGDLNTGELFF. The CDR3 bases are TGTGCCAGCAGTGAATGGCTTTTGGGGGACCTAAACACCGGGGAGCTGTTTTTT.

The chain uses TRBV6-5 and TRBJ1-3, with TRBD1 as a possible D gene (6 bases). Per the germline V gene, CDR1 is MNHEY and CDR2 is SVGAGI. The V end was cut by 6 bases, the J end by 2 bases, with 14 bases between. The CDR3 is made up of 15 amino acids. For the CDR3, the DNA is TGTGCCAGCAGCTACGGGGGCCTCGCTGGAAACACCATATATTTT. Protein: CASSYGGLAGNTIYF.

This sequence joins TRBV7-2 and TRBJ2-5, with D perhaps matching TRBD2 (6 bases). Germline lookup yields CDR1 SGHTA and CDR2 FQGNSA. Trimming pared 3 bases from V and 0 bases from J, leaving 11 bases between. This CDR3 contains 15 residues. CDR3 DNA: TGTGCCAGCAGCTTGGGGGGAACTTACCAAGAGACCCAGTACTTC. It yields the protein CASSLGGTYQETQYF.

The chain carries TRBV9 and TRBJ1-6, with D possibly TRBD1 on 6 matching bases. Germline CDR1 is SGDLS and CDR2 is YYNGEE. V was trimmed by 5 bases and J by 6 bases, leaving 15 bases between them. This CDR3 spans 15 amino acids. This CDR3 is CASSGLGGANSPLHF. The CDR3 DNA reads as TGTGCCAGCAGTGGCCTAGGGGGGGCTAATTCACCCCTCCACTTT.

This chain links TRBV18 with TRBJ1-2, with D perhaps TRBD1 (6 bases). This CDR3 region has 14 residues. Trimming took 1 base from V and 8 from J, leaving 14 bases between them. Germline loops: CDR1 KGHSH, CDR2 LQKENI. Here the CDR3 DNA reads TGTGCCAGCTCACCACAGTCTGCAGGGGAAGGCTACACCTTC. The encoded protein is CASSPQSAGEGYTF.

The chain links TRBV5-6 to TRBJ1-2; possibly TRBD1 for D (6 bases). Between the trimmed V and J ends, which lost 4 bases and 2 bases, there was a span of 18 bases. This CDR3 is built from 16 residues. Germline lookup yields CDR1 SGHDT and CDR2 YYEEEE. This chain's CDR3 is CASSLDTRTDNYGYTF. The CDR3 region has the DNA TGTGCCAGCAGCCTGGATACAAGGACAGACAACTATGGCTACACCTTC.

The rearrangement uses TRBV7-9 and TRBJ1-1, with a weak D call TRBD1 (5 bases). This CDR3 comprises 12 residues. Trimming removed 1 base from V and 5 bases from J, with 5 bases in between. Per the germline V gene, CDR1 is SEHNR and CDR2 is FQNEAQ (reference sequence). The CDR3 region is CASSLDRTEAFF. CDR3 nucleotide sequence: TGTGCCAGCAGCTTAGACAGGACTGAAGCTTTCTTT.

This rearrangement joins TRBV7-2 to TRBJ2-3; no firm D call. The CDR3 extends over 14 amino acids. Deletions cut 1 base from V and 6 bases from J, with 11 bases between. Germline V CDR1 and CDR2: SGHTA, FQGNSA. The CDR3 nucleotides are TGTGCCAGCAGCTTAGGGTCTAAGTTTGATACGCAGTATTTT. It is translated as CASSLGSKFDTQYF.

This clone was observed a few times. V and J are TRBV27 and TRBJ1-6; TRBD1 might be the D (6 bases). V lost 5 bases, J lost 5 bases, and 7 bases lay in between. Germline V gene sequence: CDR1 MNHEY, CDR2 SMNVEV (reference sequence). The CDR3 totals 13 residues. The CDR3 is CASSRQDNSPLHF. The CDR3 bases are TGTGCCAGCAGTAGACAGGATAATTCACCCCTCCACTTT.

In nucleotides, the CDR3 is TGCAGCGTTGACCTGGGACAGCACCACTCTAACTATGGCTACACCTTC. This gives the protein CSVDLGQHHSNYGYTF. This chain joins TRBV29-1 and TRBJ1-2; 7 nucleotides agree with TRBD1. This CDR3 has 16 residues. Looked up from germline, CDR1 is SQVTM and CDR2 is ANQGSEA. The V gene end was trimmed by 3 bases and the J gene end by 0 bases; junction bases not matched to a gene: 10.

The chain recombines TRBV27 with TRBJ1-1; possible D gene TRBD1, 5 bases. Trimming took off 8 bases at V and 5 bases at J, with 9 bases between the two ends. Germline CDR1 MNHEY, CDR2 SMNVEV (reference sequence). There are 11 residues in the CDR3. CDR3 region: CASGGWTEAFF. The DNA for the CDR3 is TGTGCCAGCGGGGGATGGACTGAAGCTTTCTTT.

The chain joins TRBV30 to TRBJ2-5; TRBD2 is a possible D gene (6 bases). Between the trimmed V and J ends, which lost 2 bases and 5 bases, there was a span of 9 bases. Germline V gives CDR1 GTSNPN, CDR2 SVGIG (reference sequence). The CDR3 totals 12 residues. CDR3 protein: CAWSREVETQYF. In DNA, the CDR3 is TGTGCCTGGAGTAGGGAGGTCGAGACCCAGTACTTC.

The V call is TRBV11-2, the J call TRBJ1-1, with D unclear. With 3 bases removed from V and 10 bases from J, the gap between germline ends came to 15 bases. The CDR3 spans 13 residues. Germline V gene sequence: CDR1 SGHAT, CDR2 FQNNGV. The CDR3 bases are TGTGCCAGCAGCTTGTCTAGAGAAGTAGTAGCTTTCTTT. Residues: CASSLSREVVAFF.

Regarding this clone: Other nucleotide sequences from this sample produce the same CDR3. The chain links TRBV30 to TRBJ1-5; D remains unclear. This CDR3 contains 13 residues. CDR1 GTSNPN and CDR2 SVGIG come from the germline V gene (reference sequence). Trimming shortened V by 0 bases and J by 0 bases, and 3 bases separated the two germline ends. This chain's CDR3 is CAWSVDSNQPQHF. Written as DNA, the CDR3 is TGTGCCTGGAGTGTAGATAGCAATCAGCCCCAGCATTTT.